These 5 T cell receptor beta chains originate from one sample sequenced in a study of T-cell reconstitution after alpha-beta-depleted transplantation in children. Unique molecular identifiers were incorporated into the prepared TCRbeta library. TCRdb called the PCR reads again in MiXCR, with one record for every CDR3 protein. Of about 18,000 distinct CDR3 sequences in the sample, roughly 5.3% were seen once. The material was PBMCs, obtained before TCRalphabeta/CD19-depleted stem cell transplant. These receptors were obtained from a boy aged 10-17 years with acute lymphoblastic leukemia, due to receive a stem cell transplant.

There are many counts of this clonotype. The V gene is TRBV24-1, the J gene TRBJ1-3; D remains ambiguous. V lost 6 bases, J lost 7 bases, and 6 bases lay in between. The CDR3 consists of 11 residues. The germline gives CDR1 KGHDR, CDR2 SFDVKD. The DNA of the CDR3 is TGTGCCACCAGTAAGGAGAACACCATATATTTT. Its protein product is CATSKENTIYF.

This clonotype came up many times. The chain recombines TRBV7-2 with TRBJ2-3; the D is unclear. V was shortened by 5 bases and J by 7 bases, with 16 bases between the two germline ends. The CDR3 sequence is 14 residues long. The germline V gene has CDR1 SGHTA and CDR2 FQGNSA. The CDR3 region has the DNA TGTGCCAGCAGCACTACTCGAGAGCCCTATACGCAGTATTTT. It translates to CASSTTREPYTQYF.

This clonotype was picked up many times. The V gene is TRBV20-1, the J gene TRBJ1-4; D call uncertain. The CDR3 sequence is 13 residues long. CDR1 and CDR2 from the germline V gene are DFQATT and SNEGSKA (reference sequence). Trimming shortened V by 7 bases and J by 7 bases, and 16 bases separated the two germline ends. This chain's CDR3 is CSGWAREVEKLFF. The DNA for the CDR3 is TGCAGTGGTTGGGCAAGGGAAGTTGAAAAACTGTTTTTT.

This clonotype was recorded at least ten times. The chain combines TRBV7-8 with TRBJ1-2; no clear D gene. The CDR3 contains 15 residues. Between the trimmed V and J ends, which lost 5 bases and 0 bases, there was a span of 13 bases. Germline V gives CDR1 SGHVS, CDR2 FQNEAQ. CDR3 bases: TGTGCCAGCAGCGGTTCGGATCTGGCTAACTATGGCTACACCTTC. Encoded protein: CASSGSDLANYGYTF.

This clonotype was recorded many times. This sequence joins TRBV9 and TRBJ2-5; D is ambiguous. The V end lost 3 bases, the J end lost 5 bases, and 11 bases lay between the germline ends. In germline, CDR1 is SGDLS, CDR2 YYNGEE. The CDR3 is made up of 13 amino acids. DNA for the CDR3: TGTGCCAGCAGCGAATTGCCCGGGGAGACCCAGTACTTC. It is translated as CASSELPGETQYF. Based on the CDR3 plus reference TRBV9 and TRBJ2-5, the full variable domain is DSGVTQTPKHLITATGQRVTLRCSPRSGDLSVYWYQQSLDQGLQFLIQYYNGEERAKGNILERFSAQQFPDLHSELNLSSLELGDSALYFCASSELPGETQYFGPGTRLLVL.